This TCR beta chain was recovered during a study of blood T cell repertoires in COVID-19. Germline CDR1 LGHDT, CDR2 YNNKEL (reference sequence). The V and J ends lost 4 bases and 0 bases, in that order; junction bases with no gene match: 5. The CDR3 is made up of 15 amino acids. This clone came up once. Assay used: immunoSEQ multiplex PCR; TCRdb lists only in-frame clones, some missing. The repertoire includes approximately 270,000 clones, about nine tenths of them detected once, and roughly 2.2% sits in the top ten. The sequenced material came from peripheral blood. The origin of this receptor is a man aged 50-59 years with acute or convalescent COVID-19. V is TRBV3-1 (or the pseudogene TRBV3-2) and J is TRBJ1-1; 7 bases are shared with TRBD1. The CDR3 DNA sequence: TGTGCCAGCAGCCCTGGACAGGTCTTGAACACTGAAGCTTTCTTT. Residues: CASSPGQVLNTEAFF.